This T cell receptor beta chain was sequenced during a study of shared clonotypes between healthy human individuals. Study-level results: The four-donor shared clonotypes exceeded non-shared clonotypes in generation probability, with non-shared ones scoring lower.

Produced via immunoSEQ multiplex PCR; TCRdb's table is partial and in-frame only. The sample lists roughly 1,600,000 clones, roughly 98.5% occurring once. With regard to this clone: Its antigen is not known.

The CDR3 sequence is 11 residues long. The V and J ends lost 10 bases and 10 bases respectively, with 14 bases between them. Germline V gene sequence: CDR1 MNHNS, CDR2 SASEGT. Sequenced sample: naive CD4+ T cells sorted from blood. The subset was: CD45RA+ positively selected. The J gene is TRBJ1-3, the V gene TRBV6-1; TRBD1 might be the D (5 bases). The clonotype was recovered from a man aged 25 to 40 in good health. CDR3 amino acids: CATQPGETIYF. The CDR3 DNA reads as TGTGCCACCCAGCCGGGGGAGACCATATATTTT.